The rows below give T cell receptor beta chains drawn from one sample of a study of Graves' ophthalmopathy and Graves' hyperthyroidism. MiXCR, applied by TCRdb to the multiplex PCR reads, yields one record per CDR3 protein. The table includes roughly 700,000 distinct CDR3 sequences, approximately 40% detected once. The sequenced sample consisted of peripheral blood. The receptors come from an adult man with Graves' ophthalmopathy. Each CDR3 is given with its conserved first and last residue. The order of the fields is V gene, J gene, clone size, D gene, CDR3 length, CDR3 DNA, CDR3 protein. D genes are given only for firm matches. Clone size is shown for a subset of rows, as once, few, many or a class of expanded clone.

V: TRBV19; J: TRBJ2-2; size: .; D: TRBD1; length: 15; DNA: TGTGTCAGTAGTACTTACAGGGGGCACACCGGGGAGCTGTTTTTT; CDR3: CVSSTYRGHTGELFF
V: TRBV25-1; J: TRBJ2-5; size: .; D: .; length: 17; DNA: TGTGCCAGCAGTTTAAGGCAGGGTACGGCCCTTCAAGAGACCCAGTACTTC; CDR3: CASSLRQGTALQETQYF
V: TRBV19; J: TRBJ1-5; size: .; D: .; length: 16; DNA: TGTGCCAGTAGTAACCCCCGGGGGTTTAGCAATCAGCCCCAGCATTTT; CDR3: CASSNPRGFSNQPQHF
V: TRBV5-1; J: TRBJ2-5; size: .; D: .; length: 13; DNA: TGTGCCAGCAGTTACTCGATGGCAGAGACCCAGTACTTC; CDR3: CASSYSMAETQYF
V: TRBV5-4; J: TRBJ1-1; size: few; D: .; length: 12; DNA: TGTGCCAGCAGCTTGGCCAGTGGAAGGGTTTTCTTT; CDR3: CASSLASGRVFF
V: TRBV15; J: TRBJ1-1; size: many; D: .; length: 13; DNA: TGTGCCACCAGAAGATTGACGGGCACTGAAGCTTTCTTT; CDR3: CATRRLTGTEAFF
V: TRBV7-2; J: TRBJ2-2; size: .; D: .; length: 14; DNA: TGTGCCAGCAGCGCGAGGCAGTACACCGGGGAGCTGTTTTTT; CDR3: CASSARQYTGELFF
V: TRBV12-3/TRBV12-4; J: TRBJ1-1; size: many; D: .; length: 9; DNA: TGTGCCAGCGGAAACCCTGCTTTCTTT; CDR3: CASGNPAFF
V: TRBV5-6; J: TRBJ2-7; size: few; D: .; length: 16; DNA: TGTGCCAGCAGCCCCAGAAAGACTAGAGCGACCTACGAGCAGTACTTC; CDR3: CASSPRKTRATYEQYF
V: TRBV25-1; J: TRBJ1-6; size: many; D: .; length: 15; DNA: TGTGCCAGCAGTTTGGGTGGCCAATTTAGATCACCCCTCCACTTT; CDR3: CASSLGGQFRSPLHF
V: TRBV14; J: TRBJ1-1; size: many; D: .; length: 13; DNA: TGTGCCAGCCGGAGGGGAGCGTCCACTGAAGCTTTCTTT; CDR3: CASRRGASTEAFF
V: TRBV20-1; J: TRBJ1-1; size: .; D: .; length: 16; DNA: TGCAGTGCTAGAGATCTATCTGGGGGGCGGGACACTGAAGCTTTCTTT; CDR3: CSARDLSGGRDTEAFF
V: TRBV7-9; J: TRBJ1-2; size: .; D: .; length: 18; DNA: TGTGCCAGCAGCTTTCATGCGCGGGATATACCGGCTTTCTATGGCTACACCTTC; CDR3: CASSFHARDIPAFYGYTF
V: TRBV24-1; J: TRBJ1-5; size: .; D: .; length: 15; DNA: TGTGCCAGCAGGACCCCGGGGGGCTTGAATCAGCCCCAGCATTTT; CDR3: CASRTPGGLNQPQHF
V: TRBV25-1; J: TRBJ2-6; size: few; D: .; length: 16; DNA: TGTGCCAGCAGTCGAGGTACAGGTACTGGGGCCAACGTCCTGACTTTC; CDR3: CASSRGTGTGANVLTF
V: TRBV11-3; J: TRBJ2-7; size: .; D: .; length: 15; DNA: TGTGCCAGCAGCTTGTGGCAGGGTTTGTCGAGCGAGCAGTACTTC; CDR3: CASSLWQGLSSEQYF
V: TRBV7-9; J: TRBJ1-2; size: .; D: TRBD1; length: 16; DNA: TGTGCCAGCAGCTTAGGTGGGACAGATCTGAACTATGGCTACACCTTC; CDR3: CASSLGGTDLNYGYTF
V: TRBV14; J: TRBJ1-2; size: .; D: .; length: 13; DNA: TGTGCCAGCAGTGAAGCAAGTGACTATGGCTACACCTTC; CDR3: CASSEASDYGYTF
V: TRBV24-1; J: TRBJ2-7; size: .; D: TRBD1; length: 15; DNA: TGTGCCACCAGTTCGGGACAGATAAGCTCCTACGAGCAGTACTTC; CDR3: CATSSGQISSYEQYF
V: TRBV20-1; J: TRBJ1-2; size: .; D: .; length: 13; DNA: TGCAGTGCTAACGCCGGGGTCGACTATGGCTACACCTTC; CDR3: CSANAGVDYGYTF
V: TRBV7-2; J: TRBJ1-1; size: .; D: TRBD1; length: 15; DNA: TGTGCCAGCAGCTCGACAGGGGCTGAAGGCACTGAAGCTTTCTTT; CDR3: CASSSTGAEGTEAFF
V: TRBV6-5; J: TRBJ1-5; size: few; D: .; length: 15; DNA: TGTGCCAGCAGTTACCAGGGAAAAAGCAATCAGCCCCAGCATTTT; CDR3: CASSYQGKSNQPQHF
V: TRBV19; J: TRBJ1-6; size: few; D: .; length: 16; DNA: TGTGCCAGTAGTATAGGGAGGCCCCTACGGAATTCACCCCTCCACTTT; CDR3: CASSIGRPLRNSPLHF
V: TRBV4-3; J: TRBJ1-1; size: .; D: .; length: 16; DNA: TGCGCCAGCAGCCGATACAGGGTAGATAAGGACACTGAAGCTTTCTTT; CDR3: CASSRYRVDKDTEAFF
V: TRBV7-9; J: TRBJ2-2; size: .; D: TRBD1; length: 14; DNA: TGTGCCAGCGCCGGGACAGCCAACACCGGGGAGCTGTTTTTT; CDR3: CASAGTANTGELFF
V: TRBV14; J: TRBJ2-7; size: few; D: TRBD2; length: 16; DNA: TGTGCCAGCAGCCCTTGGACTAGCGGGGGTACACGCGAGCAGTACTTC; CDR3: CASSPWTSGGTREQYF